Listed here are 8 T cell receptor beta chains from one sample, sequenced in a study of vaccination and CD4 T cells after COVID-19. Treatment: roughly 10-day PBMC culture with coronavirus spike peptide pools or control peptides (ViraFEST assay). Their antigens are not known. An Oncomine TCR Beta short-read assay was used to sequence the DNA from cultured CD4+ T cells. TCRdb reprocessed the PCR reads with MiXCR, giving one entry per CDR3 protein. The table has fewer than 18,000 distinct CDR3 sequences, 53% seen once. The sequencing input was CD4+ T cells from blood, cultured in vitro. The receptors come from a human donor who had recovered from COVID-19.

V and J are TRBV28 and TRBJ1-5; TRBD1 matches at 7 bases. The CDR3 runs 15 residues. Germline assignment: CDR1 MDHEN and CDR2 SYDVKM. V shed 3 bases and J 2 bases; nucleotides not matched to a gene: 4. The CDR3, as DNA: TGTGCCAGCAGTTTGACAGGGTTTGGCAATCAGCCCCAGCATTTT. It translates to CASSLTGFGNQPQHF. Complete variable domain (other parts from reference TRBV28 and TRBJ1-5): DVKVTQSSRYLVKRTGEKVFLECVQDMDHENMFWYRQDPGLGLRLIYFSYDVKMKEKGDIPEGYSVSREKKERFSLILESASTNQTSMYLCASSLTGFGNQPQHFGDGTRLSIL.

This chain uses TRBV6-2 or TRBV6-3 with TRBJ1-1; 7 nucleotides align to TRBD1. This CDR3 spans 15 amino acids. After removal of 7 bases from V and 1 base from J, the junction contained 9 bases not matched to a gene. Germline V gene sequence: CDR1 MNHEY, CDR2 SVGEGT. This CDR3 is CASTPTGRWNTEAFF. The DNA for the CDR3 is TGTGCCAGCACCCCGACAGGGAGGTGGAACACTGAAGCTTTCTTT.

The chain combines TRBV6-2 or TRBV6-3 with TRBJ2-7; 7 nucleotides align to TRBD1. V lost 8 bases to trimming and J lost 2 bases; unmatched junction nucleotides: 6. Germline lookup yields CDR1 MNHEY and CDR2 SVGEGT. CDR3 size: 13 residues. The CDR3 DNA follows: TGTGCCAGCCACGGGACAGCAACCTACGAGCAGTACTTC. Its translation is CASHGTATYEQYF.

The V and J genes are TRBV20-1 and TRBJ2-7; D remains unclear. The CDR3 is 15 amino acids. V was cut by 6 bases and J by 2 bases, with 20 bases left in between. Germline V gene lookup returns CDR1 DFQATT and CDR2 SNEGSKA (reference sequence). Written as DNA, the CDR3 is TGCAGTGCGCGGATCCCCCCGGACCCAGCCTACGAGCAGTACTTC. This encodes CSARIPPDPAYEQYF.

The sample holds a few counts of this clonotype. The genes are TRBV25-1 and TRBJ2-3; the D gene is possibly TRBD2 (5 bases). Germline V CDR1 and CDR2: MGHDK, SYGVNS. The V and J ends lost 4 bases and 2 bases respectively, with 10 bases between them. CDR3 length equals 14 residues. The chain's CDR3 is CASSATGLTDTQYF. The CDR3 DNA is TGTGCCAGCAGTGCAACCGGACTCACAGATACGCAGTATTTT.

The V gene is TRBV24-1, the J gene TRBJ1-2; 7 bases are shared with TRBD1. Germline V gene data show CDR1 as KGHDR and CDR2 as SFDVKD. J lost 11 bases, V lost 4 bases, and 15 bases had no gene match. CDR3 length: 15 amino acids. CDR3 sequence reads: CATSEGRGGTASYTF. The DNA of the CDR3 is TGTGCCACCAGTGAGGGGAGAGGGGGGACAGCTTCTTACACCTTC.

V usage is TRBV27 and J usage is TRBJ1-2; TRBD1 is a possible D gene (5 bases). The germline V gene encodes CDR1 MNHEY and CDR2 SMNVEV (reference sequence). The CDR3 is 14 residues long. Trimming took off 0 bases at V and 3 bases at J, with 8 bases between the two ends. As DNA, the CDR3 is TGTGCCAGCAGTTTATCCTGGGGCTACTATGGCTACACCTTC. This gives the protein CASSLSWGYYGYTF.

The J gene is TRBJ2-3, the V gene TRBV2, with D unclear. The CDR3 contains 15 residues. V lost 7 bases to trimming and J lost 2 bases, with 16 bases between them. Germline V gene data show CDR1 as SNHLY and CDR2 as FYNNEI. Here the CDR3 reads CASTLEPTPTDTQYF. Here the CDR3 DNA reads TGTGCCAGCACTCTAGAGCCTACCCCCACAGATACGCAGTATTTT.